This T cell receptor (beta chain) emerged from a study of regulatory T cells in long-lasting Graves disease. General study points: Public clonotype sharing was higher in persistent than newly diagnosed patients.

The CDR3 runs 14 residues. Germline loops: CDR1 DFQATT, CDR2 SNEGSKA (reference sequence). Time point here: newly diagnosed GD, antithyroid drugs for less than 3 months. PBMC-derived RNA was used for the TCR library. This clonotype has at least ten counts. The antigen remains unidentified. At one of its ends the junction is not consistent with the germline gene, which may arise from a read error. Library construction for TCR beta used iRepertoire HTBI primers and Arm-PCR of CDR3 regions. Using its own MiXCR run on the multiplex PCR reads, TCRdb lists one record per CDR3 protein. This table holds 360,000 or so distinct CDR3 sequences, roughly 16% found once. Another study also made use of these data, one on T cells in Graves' hyperthyroidism and ophthalmopathy. That study adds: The hyperthyroidism was newly diagnosed and had lasted under 2 months; the patients were aged 18 to 65. Ophthalmopathy was model-predicted a median around 6.7 months pre-onset.

The V and J genes are TRBV20-1 and TRBJ2-1; perhaps TRBD2 as D (7 bases). The sequence was obtained from a woman in her late teens or twenties with Graves disease. The sample was peripheral blood mononuclear cells (PBMCs), taken at new diagnosis, from a patient treated with antithyroid drugs. CDR3 region: CSASWGGSSNEQFF. CDR3 coding DNA: TGCAGTGCTAGTTGGGGGGGCTCCTCCAATGAGCAGTTCTTC.